Below are 21 T cell receptor beta chains sequenced from a single sample in a study of cytomegalovirus exposure and HLA in healthy donors. A multiplex PCR was run with 60 Vbeta primers and 13 Jbeta primers. This table comes from immunoSEQ multiplex PCR, and its TCRdb copy is limited to in-frame clones, with some not included. The sample lists 140,000 to 150,000 clones; 80% were seen once. Sequenced input: PBMCs. The receptors originated from a man aged 40-55 years in good health and CMV-seronegative.

This clone showed up just once. This chain uses TRBV5-6 with TRBJ2-7; 7 bases align to TRBD2. Trimming took 6 bases from V and 0 from J; bases not matched to a gene: 9. This CDR3 is 15 amino acids long. Germline CDR1 reads SGHDT; CDR2 reads YYEEEE. This chain's CDR3 is CASILAPGGSYEQYF. The DNA for the CDR3 is TGTGCCAGCATCCTAGCCCCGGGGGGCTCCTACGAGCAGTACTTC.

This chain connects TRBV28 to TRBJ1-1; TRBD1 agrees at 8 bases. The J segment lost 0 bases and the V segment lost 8 bases, leaving 2 bases of the junction unmatched. In germline, CDR1 is MDHEN, CDR2 SYDVKM. CDR3 size: 13 residues. CDR3 amino acids: CASVTGVNTEAFF. The CDR3, as DNA: TGTGCCAGCGTGACAGGGGTGAACACTGAAGCTTTCTTT.

V and J are TRBV5-4 and TRBJ1-1, with D possibly matching TRBD1 (5 bases). The CDR3 covers 15 residues. V lost 2 bases, J lost 11 bases, and 22 bases lay in between. Germline V CDR1 and CDR2: SGHNT, YYREEE (reference sequence). The CDR3 loop reads CASSFRDPTYQSAFF. The DNA of the CDR3 is TGTGCCAGCAGCTTCAGGGATCCCACATATCAGTCTGCTTTCTTT.

V usage is TRBV12-5 and J usage is TRBJ2-1; 10 nucleotides line up with TRBD1. The CDR3 spans 14 residues. After removal of 4 bases from V and 4 bases from J, the junction contained 1 base not matched to a gene. Germline-derived CDR1 and CDR2 are LGHNT and FRNRAP. The CDR3 loop reads CASGSGQGYNEQFF. For the CDR3, the DNA is TGTGCTAGTGGTTCGGGACAGGGGTACAATGAGCAGTTCTTC.

The gene calls are TRBV6-1 and TRBJ2-5; the D is unclear. V was cut by 8 bases and J by 3 bases, with 4 bases left in between. The CDR3 runs to 10 residues. Germline values: CDR1 MNHNS, CDR2 SASEGT. The CDR3 spells CASREETQYF. In DNA, the CDR3 is TGTGCCAGCCGCGAAGAGACCCAGTACTTC.

The rearrangement uses TRBV13 and TRBJ2-3; 7 positions match TRBD2. From germline, CDR1 is PRHDT and CDR2 FYEKMQ (reference sequence). The length of the CDR3 is 15 residues. Trimming removed 4 bases from V and 5 bases from J; junction bases left unmatched: 9. The CDR3 loop is CASSSAGKDRDTQYF. CDR3 nucleotide sequence: TGTGCCAGCAGCTCAGCGGGGAAAGACCGAGATACGCAGTATTTT.

For the CDR3, the DNA is TGTGCCTGGGGGACCGGCAGCGGGGAGCAGTACTTC. It encodes CAWGTGSGEQYF. The V call is TRBV30, the J call TRBJ2-7, with D possibly TRBD2 on 6 matching bases. Trimming pared 5 bases from V and 7 bases from J, leaving 15 bases between. The CDR3 is 12 amino acids. The V gene's germline CDR1 is GTSNPN and CDR2 SVGIG (reference sequence).

This chain uses TRBV30 with TRBJ2-5, with 9 bases fitting TRBD2. V shed 1 base, J shed 6 bases, and the junction held 12 bases outside the gene matches. The germline CDR1 and CDR2 sequences are GTSNPN and SVGIG (reference sequence). The CDR3 is 16 amino acids. The CDR3 nucleotides are TGTGCCTGGAGTGACTCCCGACTAGCGGAAAGTCAGACCCAGTACTTC. It is translated as CAWSDSRLAESQTQYF.

This sequence joins TRBV19 and TRBJ2-3; 7 nucleotides align to TRBD1. CDR3 size: 15 residues. V was pared by 8 bases and J by 0 bases, with 8 bases of the junction left unmatched. Germline V gene data show CDR1 as LNHDA and CDR2 as SQIVND (reference sequence). The CDR3 region has the DNA TGTGCCAGTGGTAAGGGACAGCCTAGCACAGATACGCAGTATTTT. Its protein product is CASGKGQPSTDTQYF.

This clone was detected only once. The chain employs TRBV15 and TRBJ2-1; D remains unclear. Germline values: CDR1 LNHNV, CDR2 YYDKDF (reference sequence). The CDR3 is 15 amino acids. V lost 3 bases and J 0 bases, leaving 9 bases between the germline ends. The CDR3 spells CATSSLRGSYNEQFF. The CDR3 DNA reads TGTGCCACCAGCAGTCTGAGAGGCTCCTACAATGAGCAGTTCTTC.

CDR3 region: CASSGGMNTEAFF. DNA of the CDR3: TGCGCCAGCTCAGGGGGGATGAACACTGAAGCTTTCTTT. J is TRBJ1-1 and V is TRBV10-1; 7 bases align to TRBD1. Germline V CDR1 and CDR2: WNHNN, SYGVQD (reference sequence). The CDR3 is 13 amino acids. The junction had 3 bases not matched to a gene; V was cut back by 8 bases and J by 0 bases.

This chain links TRBV7-9 with TRBJ2-3, with 9 nucleotides matching TRBD2. Germline CDR1 is SEHNR and CDR2 is FQNEAQ (reference sequence). The CDR3 length is 15 residues. The ends lost 3 bases at V and 1 base at J; junction bases unmatched: 2. The CDR3 bases are TGTGCCAGCAGCTTCGAGCGGGGGGGCACAGATACGCAGTATTTT. Its translation is CASSFERGGTDTQYF.

The chain has TRBV7-9 and TRBJ2-7; the D is unclear. The CDR3 covers 12 residues. V lost 4 bases and J 7 bases, leaving 11 bases between the germline ends. Per the germline V gene, CDR1 is SEHNR and CDR2 is FQNEAQ (reference sequence). As DNA, the CDR3 is TGTGCCAGCAGCTCTGCCGAGGAGGAGCAGTACTTC. It is translated as CASSSAEEEQYF.

Regarding this clone: Sequence at one end of the junction differs from germline and may be a read error. CDR3 DNA: TGTGCTAGCAGCTCCGGACTAGGCGCAGATACGCAGTATTTT. It codes for CASSSGLGADTQYF. This sequence joins TRBV7-7 and TRBJ2-3; 7 bases map to TRBD2. The CDR3 contains 14 residues. Germline CDR1 is SSHAT and CDR2 is FNYEAQ (reference sequence).

This sequence joins TRBV28 and TRBJ1-1, with 7 bases identical to TRBD1. This CDR3 is built from 16 residues. With 5 bases clipped from V and 1 base from J, the junction kept 10 bases outside the gene matches. Germline V lookup: CDR1 MDHEN, CDR2 SYDVKM. CDR3 bases: TGTGCCAGCAGTCTAGGGGGCACCAAGGGGAACACTGAAGCTTTCTTT. This translates into CASSLGGTKGNTEAFF. The full variable domain, rest sourced from reference TRBV28 and TRBJ1-1, is DVKVTQSSRYLVKRTGEKVFLECVQDMDHENMFWYRQDPGLGLRLIYFSYDVKMKEKGDIPEGYSVSREKKERFSLILESASTNQTSMYLCASSLGGTKGNTEAFFGQGTRLTVV.

This clone has a single count. This chain connects TRBV6-1 to TRBJ2-7, with 10 bases identical to TRBD1. The CDR3 is 13 amino acids. Unmatched junction bases numbered 2, after V lost 6 bases and J lost 3 bases. Germline-derived CDR1 and CDR2 are MNHNS and SASEGT. This CDR3 is CASSRDRGYEQYF. The CDR3 DNA follows: TGTGCCAGCAGCAGGGACAGGGGCTACGAGCAGTACTTC.

This clone was seen just once. Additional DNA sequences in this sample encode the identical CDR3. The V gene is TRBV5-1, the J gene TRBJ2-7, with TRBD2 matching over 7 bases. The J segment lost 1 base and the V segment lost 0 bases, leaving 1 base of the junction unmatched. The CDR3 extends over 14 amino acids. Per the germline V gene, CDR1 is SGHRS and CDR2 is YFSETQ. CDR3 protein: CASSLVGGSYEQYF. The DNA for the CDR3 is TGCGCCAGCAGCTTGGTCGGGGGGTCCTACGAGCAGTACTTC.

To note about this clone: In the same sample, other DNA sequences code for this CDR3. J is TRBJ2-3 and V is TRBV7-2; D gene unclear. Deletions cut 5 bases from V and 2 bases from J, with 5 bases between. The CDR3 runs to 12 residues. Germline V gene lookup returns CDR1 SGHTA and CDR2 FQGNSA. CDR3 nucleotides: TGTGCCAGCAGCCCCTACACAGATACGCAGTATTTT. Its translation: CASSPYTDTQYF.

The gene calls are TRBV20-1 and TRBJ2-7; D call uncertain. Deletions cut 0 bases from V and 3 bases from J, with 3 bases between. The germline gives CDR1 DFQATT, CDR2 SNEGSKA (reference sequence). The CDR3 has 11 amino acids. As DNA, the CDR3 is TGCAGTGCTAGAGATATCTACGAGCAGTACTTC. Translation gives CSARDIYEQYF.

The chain uses TRBV29-1 and TRBJ2-3; 14 bases are shared with TRBD2. CDR3 length: 16 amino acids. CDR1 is SQVTM, CDR2 ANQGSEA, per germline. Germline trimming cut 4 bases from V and 5 bases from J; bases unmatched to any gene: 8. The CDR3 bases are TGCAGCGTTGGTCAGGAGACTAGCGGGGGGGGAGATACGCAGTATTTT. Amino acids: CSVGQETSGGGDTQYF.

The chain employs TRBV25-1 and TRBJ1-6; 8 bases are shared with TRBD1. The CDR3 covers 14 residues. In germline, CDR1 is MGHDK, CDR2 SYGVNS. V shed 7 bases and J 10 bases; nucleotides not matched to a gene: 9. The CDR3 reads CASTREDRVSPLHF. The CDR3 bases are TGTGCCAGCACTAGGGAGGACAGGGTCTCACCCCTCCACTTT. Full variable domain (missing parts from reference TRBV25-1 and TRBJ1-6): EADIYQTPRYLVIGTGKKITLECSQTMGHDKMYWYQQDPGMELHLIHYSYGVNSTEKGDLSSESTVSRIRTEHFPLTLESARPSHTSQYLCASTREDRVSPLHFGNGTRLTVT.